This T cell receptor (beta chain) was profiled in a study of blood T cell repertoires in COVID-19 (dated by TCRdb to about 2020). Regarding the study in general: Samples covering the acute and convalescent phases of COVID-19 were provided by collaborators in the United States, Italy and Spain. The prospective study material was composed of cDNA or gDNA derived from T cells, B-cell-depleted T cells, or PBMCs. Subjects who had been exposed to COVID-19, were actively infected with it, or had recovered from it provided the deeply sampled blood TCRbeta repertoires that made up the dataset. The repertoires were made available in a free public database intended to serve as a resource for research on the immune response to SARS-CoV-2. Samples came from the ongoing ImmuneRACE study (first 160 participants) plus 1,254 subjects from 6 global collaborators. Sample metadata almost always included a de-identified subject ID, COVID-19 status, age in years and sex. Where available, HLA class I and class II types were taken from metadata supplied by the sample provider and were not determined by assay-based typing.

Each collaborating institution followed its own protocols to collect whole blood in K2EDTA tubes. Collaborator samples were shipped for TCRbeta analysis as frozen whole blood, isolated PBMCs, or DNA extracted from either sample type. This clone came up a few times. It has no known antigen specificity. One base away there is no much larger clone; base qualities are not given. Study-wide conclusions, independent of this receptor: The quantity of clinical and demographic metadata differed by source and by participant and was supplied without curation.

TCRbeta CDR3 regions were amplified from genomic DNA by means of the immunoSEQ Assay, a bias-controlled multiplex PCR. In the source study's methods: Nucleated cell counts per sample were estimated from amplification of reference gene primers within the assay. Sequence reads were collapsed and filtered to measure the absolute abundance of every unique TCRbeta CDR3 rearrangement. Productive Simpson clonality was computed per sample as the square root of Simpson's diversity index over productive rearrangements. This is the immuneACCESS table as TCRdb keeps it, with only in-frame sequences that have V and J called. A part of the clones is gone; compared with another copy, unresolved V genes explain less than half, and the rest is unexplained. V and J calls and clone size are those listed in that table; D and trimming were worked out from the DNA. In all, the sample holds about 100,000 clones, and about 77% of those were seen once. Around 10% of the sample is taken by the ten largest.

CDR1 is given as SNHLY and CDR2 as FYNNEI, both from the germline V gene. Spanning cysteine to phenylalanine, the CDR3 consists of 15 amino acids. Just the 45-base CDR3 DNA is kept, in frame starting at base 1. Compared with germline, V lacks 4 bases and J lacks 4 bases; bases without a gene match: 5. The receptor was isolated from a woman in her seventies with acute or convalescent COVID-19. The chain joins TRBV2 to TRBJ1-3, with 9 bases aligning to TRBD1. The material sequenced was peripheral blood. The nucleotide sequence reads as follows: TGTGCCAGCAGTGTAGGACAGGGGTACGGAAACACCATATATTTT. This is translated as CASSVGQGYGNTIYF.